This T cell receptor beta chain emerged from a study of beta chain features in type 1 diabetes. On the study more broadly: Healthy donors and patients had similar age, gender and cell yields.

CD4+ naive, central memory, regulatory and stem cell-like memory subsets were isolated by sorting on CD45RO/CCR7/CD25/CD127/CD95/CD27. Purity exceeding 95% was reached by all sorted populations. Expressed TCRB transcripts got sequenced, as all isolated RNA was reverse transcribed. Samples of naive, central memory and regulatory T cells yielded a mean of around 4 million reads. TCRdb keeps only in-frame clones here, not all; method: immunoSEQ multiplex PCR. This table holds under 450,000 clones, about 15% found once. V was pared by 5 bases and J by 3 bases, with 4 bases of the junction left unmatched. Germline V gene data show CDR1 as PRHDT and CDR2 as FYEKMQ (reference sequence). This CDR3 has 13 amino acids.

V and J are TRBV13 and TRBJ2-7; TRBD1 matches 7 bases. Sequenced material: naive CD4+ T cells from blood. This receptor was identified in a man aged 25-45 years in good health. Here the CDR3 reads CASSPRQGYEQYF. CDR3 sequence (DNA): TGTGCCAGCAGCCCCAGACAGGGCTACGAGCAGTACTTC.